The rows below give T cell receptor beta chains drawn from one sample of a study of CD8 T cells in Susac syndrome. TCRdb re-called the immunoSEQ multiplex PCR reads with MiXCR, one entry per CDR3 protein. The table shows roughly 330,000 distinct CDR3 sequences, with 92% occurring only once. The sample consisted of CD4+ T cells from PBMCs. These receptors were collected from a human donor with multiple sclerosis. Both conserved end residues are part of each CDR3. D genes are given only for firm matches.

J: TRBJ1-1
D: .
V: TRBV7-6
DNA: TGTGCCAGCAGCTTATCGGCAGAAAAAGCTTTCTTT
CDR3: CASSLSAEKAFF

J: TRBJ1-2
D: TRBD1
V: TRBV6-2/TRBV6-3
DNA: TGTGCCAGTGACAGGGACGCCGCGGACGGGGGCTACACCTTC
CDR3: CASDRDAADGGYTF

J: TRBJ2-7
D: .
V: TRBV5-1
DNA: TGCGCCAGCAGCTGGGGGGGGGCAATTGCACAGCAGTACTTC
CDR3: CASSWGGAIAQQYF

J: TRBJ2-6
D: .
V: TRBV9
DNA: TGTGCCAGCTCCCAGAGAGGTGGGGGACATTTGCCCTCTGGGGCCAACGTCCTGACTTTC
CDR3: CASSQRGGGHLPSGANVLTF

J: TRBJ2-1
D: .
V: TRBV21-1
DNA: TGTGCCAGCAGCAAAGCGAACGCCCAGGGGAGGGTATGGAATGAGCAGTTCTTC
CDR3: CASSKANAQGRVWNEQFF

J: TRBJ2-2
D: .
V: TRBV5-8
DNA: TGTGCCAGCAATGGGCAGGGTGGTTTCGGCGGGGAGCTGTTTTTT
CDR3: CASNGQGGFGGELFF

J: TRBJ2-1
D: .
V: TRBV25-1
DNA: TGTGCCAGCAGTGATGTTTCCGGGGCCTCCTACAATGAGCAGTTCTTC
CDR3: CASSDVSGASYNEQFF

J: TRBJ2-1
D: .
V: TRBV2
DNA: TGTGCCAGCAGTAGGGAGAGTCAGCCCAATAATGAGCAGTTCTTC
CDR3: CASSRESQPNNEQFF

J: TRBJ1-3
D: TRBD1
V: TRBV7-9
DNA: TGTGCCAGCAGCGGAGGGGGCCTCTCTGGAAACACCATATATTTT
CDR3: CASSGGGLSGNTIYF

J: TRBJ2-3
D: TRBD2
V: TRBV12-3/TRBV12-4
DNA: TGTGCCAGCAGTTTAAGGGCGGGGGGGCCGTGGTCGACGCAGTATTTT
CDR3: CASSLRAGGPWSTQYF